These 11 T cell receptor beta chains share one sample of origin, sequenced in a study of blood T cells in healthy people across ages. For the second PCR, which ran for about 7 to 11 cycles, a sample-barcoded 5' primer and a J-beta primer mix were used. TCRdb re-derived calls from the 5' RACE reads in MiXCR, one entry per CDR3 protein. The sample lists 890,000 or so distinct CDR3 sequences; approximately 59% were seen once. Input material: blood. These TCRs come from a man aged 25-45 years in good health.

The genes are TRBV4-2 and TRBJ2-3; 9 bases align to TRBD1. The J segment lost 2 bases and the V segment lost 0 bases, leaving 3 bases of the junction unmatched. In germline, CDR1 is LGHNA, CDR2 YNFKEQ. The CDR3 is 16 amino acids. CDR3 nucleotides: TGTGCCAGCAGCCAAGATGGACAGGGGCTCACAGATACGCAGTATTTT. Translated, it gives CASSQDGQGLTDTQYF.

This clonotype was counted between two and nine times. The chain is built from TRBV5-1 and TRBJ2-5, with 9 bases aligning to TRBD1. J lost 0 bases, V lost 4 bases, and 1 base had no gene match. Germline lookup yields CDR1 SGHRS and CDR2 YFSETQ. The CDR3 has 14 residues. The CDR3 region has the DNA TGCGCCAGCAGCGGGGACAGGGACCAAGAGACCCAGTACTTC. This encodes CASSGDRDQETQYF.

The V gene is TRBV12-3 or TRBV12-4, the J gene TRBJ2-4; D perhaps matches TRBD1 (6 bases). Near its end, the DNA agrees better with TRBJ2-7, so the J call may be wrong. The CDR3 has 14 amino acids. As DNA, the CDR3 is TGTGCCAGCAGTTTATGGGGACAAATCTACGAGCAGTACTTC. Amino acids: CASSLWGQIYEQYF.

This clonotype was seen a single time. V and J are TRBV5-1 and TRBJ2-4, with D unclear. V was cut by 0 bases and J by 5 bases, with 6 bases left in between. The CDR3 length is 13 residues. Germline assignment: CDR1 SGHRS and CDR2 YFSETQ. The CDR3 loop reads CASSLATENIQYF. In nucleotides, the CDR3 is TGCGCCAGCAGCTTGGCCACGGAAAACATTCAGTACTTC. The variable domain in full, with the rest retrieved from reference TRBV5-1 and TRBJ2-4, is KAGVTQTPRYLIKTRGQQVTLSCSPISGHRSVSWYQQTPGQGLQFLFEYFSETQRNKGNFPGRFSGRQFSNSRSEMNVSTLELGDSALYLCASSLATENIQYFGAGTRLSVL.

Many counts were recorded for this clonotype. The chain employs TRBV5-6 and TRBJ2-7; D call uncertain. Germline CDR1 is SGHDT and CDR2 is YYEEEE. The V end was cut by 1 base, the J end by 2 bases, with 13 bases between. The CDR3 has 15 amino acids. The CDR3 DNA follows: TGTGCCAGCAGCTTGAGAAGGCGAGGAACCTACGAGCAGTACTTC. It encodes CASSLRRRGTYEQYF.

This chain connects TRBV10-3 to TRBJ2-7; 10 nucleotides align to TRBD1. Germline-derived CDR1 and CDR2 are ENHRY and SYGVKD. There are 16 residues in the CDR3. Losses at the gene ends were 6 bases for V and 2 bases for J; bases not matched to a gene: 10. The CDR3 sequence: CAISGAGTGDAYEQYF. CDR3 coding DNA: TGTGCCATCAGCGGAGCCGGGACAGGGGATGCCTACGAGCAGTACTTC.

V and J are TRBV20-1 and TRBJ2-1; D is unclear. This CDR3 has 17 residues. V lost 0 bases, J lost 2 bases, and 17 bases lay in between. Germline V gene sequence: CDR1 DFQATT, CDR2 SNEGSKA (reference sequence). The CDR3 DNA reads as TGCAGTGCTAGAGATATGAGAGGTAATCGGCCCTACAATGAGCAGTTCTTC. This encodes CSARDMRGNRPYNEQFF.

Only one count was recorded for this clonotype. The V gene is TRBV20-1, the J gene TRBJ2-1; 8 nucleotides match TRBD1. Germline CDR1 DFQATT, CDR2 SNEGSKA (reference sequence). With 3 bases clipped from V and 7 bases from J, the junction kept 8 bases outside the gene matches. CDR3 length: 14 amino acids. Written as DNA, the CDR3 is TGCAGTGCTAGCCCCGAGACAGGGGAAAATGAGCAGTTCTTC. It translates to CSASPETGENEQFF.

This clonotype was detected ten times or more. The chain joins TRBV7-2 to TRBJ2-7; TRBD2 might be the D (7 bases). Trimming removed 1 base at V and 2 bases at J, with 12 bases between. There are 15 residues in the CDR3. CDR1 is SGHTA, CDR2 FQGNSA, per germline. CDR3: CASSLDRGAPYEQYF. The CDR3 coding sequence is TGTGCCAGCAGCTTAGATCGGGGGGCCCCCTACGAGCAGTACTTC.

The chain couples TRBV28 to TRBJ2-7; D is uncertain. Germline CDR1 reads MDHEN; CDR2 reads SYDVKM. Trimming pared 6 bases from V and 0 bases from J, leaving 12 bases between. This CDR3 contains 14 residues. CDR3 protein: CASRQTHSSYEQYF. CDR3 coding DNA: TGTGCCAGCAGACAGACTCACAGCTCCTACGAGCAGTACTTC. Complete variable domain (other parts from reference TRBV28 and TRBJ2-7): DVKVTQSSRYLVKRTGEKVFLECVQDMDHENMFWYRQDPGLGLRLIYFSYDVKMKEKGDIPEGYSVSREKKERFSLILESASTNQTSMYLCASRQTHSSYEQYFGPGTRLTVT.

This chain links TRBV7-3 with TRBJ2-1, with D perhaps matching TRBD1 (5 bases). Per the germline V gene, CDR1 is SGHTA and CDR2 is FQGTGA. Trimming removed 5 bases from V and 7 bases from J, with 9 bases in between. This CDR3 spans 12 amino acids. This chain's CDR3 is CASSIGVNEQFF. The CDR3 region has the DNA TGTGCCAGCAGCATAGGGGTGAATGAGCAGTTCTTC.